This is a list of T cell receptor beta chains from one sample in a study of blood T cells in healthy people across ages. TCRdb reanalysed the 5' RACE reads using MiXCR and keeps one entry per CDR3 protein. The table shows roughly 700,000 distinct CDR3 sequences, with more than 20% occurring only once. The data also belong to a second study, concerning T cells of mothers and their children.

Sequenced input: blood. The receptors derive from a boy younger than 18 in good health. The CDR3 runs from the conserved cysteine through the conserved F or W. Fields, in order: V gene, D gene, J gene, clone size, CDR3 DNA, CDR3 protein. D genes are given only for firm matches. For some rows the clone size is stated as once, few or many, or as a class when expanded; others skip it.

v_gene: TRBV5-1
d_gene: -
j_gene: TRBJ2-7
abundance: -
CDR3nt: TGCGCCAGCAGCTTGGTGGCGGTTCGGGACGAGCAGTACTTC
CDR3aa: CASSLVAVRDEQYF

v_gene: TRBV7-9
d_gene: -
j_gene: TRBJ2-1
abundance: -
CDR3nt: TGTGCCAGCAGCCCTAATCTCGGGGGCGGGGTGTACAATGAGCAGTTCTTC
CDR3aa: CASSPNLGGGVYNEQFF

v_gene: TRBV29-1
d_gene: -
j_gene: TRBJ2-7
abundance: few
CDR3nt: TGCAGCGTTGAAGATCCGTCCGCGTACGAGCAGTACTTC
CDR3aa: CSVEDPSAYEQYF

v_gene: TRBV5-6
d_gene: -
j_gene: TRBJ2-5
abundance: -
CDR3nt: TGTGCCAGCAGCCAAGATAGGTGGGAGACCCAGTACTTC
CDR3aa: CASSQDRWETQYF

v_gene: TRBV16
d_gene: TRBD1
j_gene: TRBJ2-7
abundance: few
CDR3nt: TGTGCCAGCAGCCCTGGGCGGGGACAGGGATCCTACGAGCAGTACTTC
CDR3aa: CASSPGRGQGSYEQYF

v_gene: TRBV7-2
d_gene: TRBD1
j_gene: TRBJ1-4
abundance: -
CDR3nt: TGTGCCAGCAGCTTAGAGGGACAGCCTAATGAAAAACTGTTTTTT
CDR3aa: CASSLEGQPNEKLFF

v_gene: TRBV20-1
d_gene: TRBD1
j_gene: TRBJ2-7
abundance: -
CDR3nt: TGCAGTGCTAGCCAAACAGGGGGCAGTATTTACGAGCAGTACTTC
CDR3aa: CSASQTGGSIYEQYF

v_gene: TRBV9
d_gene: TRBD1
j_gene: TRBJ1-1
abundance: few
CDR3nt: TGTGCCAGCAGCGTAGAAGGGACAGGGATCACTGAAGCTTTCTTT
CDR3aa: CASSVEGTGITEAFF

v_gene: TRBV7-2
d_gene: -
j_gene: TRBJ2-5
abundance: few
CDR3nt: TGTGCCAGCAACTCTGCCCCCGGGATACGAGAGACCCAGTACTTC
CDR3aa: CASNSAPGIRETQYF

v_gene: TRBV7-9
d_gene: -
j_gene: TRBJ2-2
abundance: -
CDR3nt: TGTGCCAGCAGCCCTCAACAGGGTAGTAATGCCGGGGAGCTGTTTTTT
CDR3aa: CASSPQQGSNAGELFF

v_gene: TRBV9
d_gene: TRBD2
j_gene: TRBJ2-5
abundance: -
CDR3nt: TGTGCCAGCAGCGTAGCTGGGATAGCGGGAGTCCAAGAGACCCAGTACTTC
CDR3aa: CASSVAGIAGVQETQYF

v_gene: TRBV10-3
d_gene: TRBD2
j_gene: TRBJ2-7
abundance: -
CDR3nt: TGTGCCATCGGAAGCGGGAGTCCCCACGAGCAGTACTTC
CDR3aa: CAIGSGSPHEQYF

v_gene: TRBV12-3/TRBV12-4
d_gene: TRBD2
j_gene: TRBJ2-1
abundance: few
CDR3nt: TGTGCCAGCAGTTTAGCGCGGACTAGCGGGACGAATGAGCAGTTCTTC
CDR3aa: CASSLARTSGTNEQFF

v_gene: TRBV20-1
d_gene: -
j_gene: TRBJ2-7
abundance: -
CDR3nt: TGCAGTGCTAGAGATACCGGTGGAAGCTACGAGCAGTACTTC
CDR3aa: CSARDTGGSYEQYF

v_gene: TRBV4-3
d_gene: TRBD2
j_gene: TRBJ2-1
abundance: -
CDR3nt: TGCGCCAGCAGCCAAGCTAGCGGGGAGGGCGATGAGCAGTTCTTC
CDR3aa: CASSQASGEGDEQFF

v_gene: TRBV6-5
d_gene: -
j_gene: TRBJ2-3
abundance: -
CDR3nt: TGTGCCAGCAGTTATGCACACGGAGATACGCAGTATTTT
CDR3aa: CASSYAHGDTQYF

v_gene: TRBV24-1
d_gene: -
j_gene: TRBJ1-2
abundance: -
CDR3nt: TGTGCCACCAGTGATTTTATAGATGGCTACACCTTC
CDR3aa: CATSDFIDGYTF

v_gene: TRBV28
d_gene: -
j_gene: TRBJ2-4
abundance: -
CDR3nt: TGTGCCAGCAGTTTACCTCCGAGCGGCGGCATTCAGTACTTC
CDR3aa: CASSLPPSGGIQYF

v_gene: TRBV15
d_gene: TRBD1
j_gene: TRBJ2-1
abundance: many
CDR3nt: TGTGCCACCAGCAGAGATGCCCCCAGGGGGCTCCATGAGCAGTTCTTC
CDR3aa: CATSRDAPRGLHEQFF

v_gene: TRBV29-1
d_gene: TRBD1
j_gene: TRBJ1-4
abundance: -
CDR3nt: TGCAGCGTTACCAAAACAGGGGTTAATGAAAAACTGTTTTTT
CDR3aa: CSVTKTGVNEKLFF